The sequence of this TCR beta chain was determined in a study of tumor-infiltrating lymphocytes in oesophageal squamous cell carcinoma. This clonotype was recorded a few times. A much larger clone differs from this one at a single base, so this may be a read error. The germline CDR1 and CDR2 sequences are SGHRS and YFSETQ. The CDR3 is 13 residues long. TCRdb independently ran MiXCR on the PCR reads; one entry per CDR3 protein. The sample has approximately 15,000 distinct CDR3 sequences; around half are singletons. Sequencing was done on a sample of esophageal tumor tissue. The clonotype was recovered from a female donor with esophageal squamous cell carcinoma. The chain recombines TRBV5-1 with TRBJ2-1; 7 bases are a match to TRBD2. Matching the DNA end better, TRBJ2-7 makes the J call doubtful. The CDR3 DNA follows: TGCGCCAGCGGGAGGGAGAACTACAATGAGCAGTACTTC. Its protein is CASGRENYNEQYF.